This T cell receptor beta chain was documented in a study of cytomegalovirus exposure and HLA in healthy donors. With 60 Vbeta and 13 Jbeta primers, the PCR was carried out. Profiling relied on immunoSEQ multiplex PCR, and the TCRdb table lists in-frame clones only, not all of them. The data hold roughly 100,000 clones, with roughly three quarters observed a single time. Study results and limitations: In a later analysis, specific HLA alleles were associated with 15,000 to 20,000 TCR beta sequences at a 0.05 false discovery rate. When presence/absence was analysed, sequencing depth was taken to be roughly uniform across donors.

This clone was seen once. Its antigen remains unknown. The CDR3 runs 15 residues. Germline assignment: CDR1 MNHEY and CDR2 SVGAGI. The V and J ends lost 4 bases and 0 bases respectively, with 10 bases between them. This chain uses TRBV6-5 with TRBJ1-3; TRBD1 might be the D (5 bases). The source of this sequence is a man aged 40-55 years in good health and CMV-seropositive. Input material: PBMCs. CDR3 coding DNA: TGTGCCAGCAGTTCCGGGGGAGCCTCTGGAAACACCATATATTTT. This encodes CASSSGGASGNTIYF.